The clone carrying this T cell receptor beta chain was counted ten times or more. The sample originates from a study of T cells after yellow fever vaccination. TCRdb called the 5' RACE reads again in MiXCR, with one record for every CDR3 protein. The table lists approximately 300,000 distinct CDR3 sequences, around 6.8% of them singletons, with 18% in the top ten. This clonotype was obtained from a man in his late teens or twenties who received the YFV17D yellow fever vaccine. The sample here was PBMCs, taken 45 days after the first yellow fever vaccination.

CDR3 coding DNA: TGCAGTGCTAGAGATGCGGGGGCTGGGAACACTGAAGCTTTCTTT. Its protein is CSARDAGAGNTEAFF. V is TRBV20-1 and J is TRBJ1-1, with D maybe TRBD1 (6 bases). The germline V gene encodes CDR1 DFQATT and CDR2 SNEGSKA (reference sequence). V was pared by 0 bases and J by 1 base, with 12 bases between. The CDR3 is 15 residues long.